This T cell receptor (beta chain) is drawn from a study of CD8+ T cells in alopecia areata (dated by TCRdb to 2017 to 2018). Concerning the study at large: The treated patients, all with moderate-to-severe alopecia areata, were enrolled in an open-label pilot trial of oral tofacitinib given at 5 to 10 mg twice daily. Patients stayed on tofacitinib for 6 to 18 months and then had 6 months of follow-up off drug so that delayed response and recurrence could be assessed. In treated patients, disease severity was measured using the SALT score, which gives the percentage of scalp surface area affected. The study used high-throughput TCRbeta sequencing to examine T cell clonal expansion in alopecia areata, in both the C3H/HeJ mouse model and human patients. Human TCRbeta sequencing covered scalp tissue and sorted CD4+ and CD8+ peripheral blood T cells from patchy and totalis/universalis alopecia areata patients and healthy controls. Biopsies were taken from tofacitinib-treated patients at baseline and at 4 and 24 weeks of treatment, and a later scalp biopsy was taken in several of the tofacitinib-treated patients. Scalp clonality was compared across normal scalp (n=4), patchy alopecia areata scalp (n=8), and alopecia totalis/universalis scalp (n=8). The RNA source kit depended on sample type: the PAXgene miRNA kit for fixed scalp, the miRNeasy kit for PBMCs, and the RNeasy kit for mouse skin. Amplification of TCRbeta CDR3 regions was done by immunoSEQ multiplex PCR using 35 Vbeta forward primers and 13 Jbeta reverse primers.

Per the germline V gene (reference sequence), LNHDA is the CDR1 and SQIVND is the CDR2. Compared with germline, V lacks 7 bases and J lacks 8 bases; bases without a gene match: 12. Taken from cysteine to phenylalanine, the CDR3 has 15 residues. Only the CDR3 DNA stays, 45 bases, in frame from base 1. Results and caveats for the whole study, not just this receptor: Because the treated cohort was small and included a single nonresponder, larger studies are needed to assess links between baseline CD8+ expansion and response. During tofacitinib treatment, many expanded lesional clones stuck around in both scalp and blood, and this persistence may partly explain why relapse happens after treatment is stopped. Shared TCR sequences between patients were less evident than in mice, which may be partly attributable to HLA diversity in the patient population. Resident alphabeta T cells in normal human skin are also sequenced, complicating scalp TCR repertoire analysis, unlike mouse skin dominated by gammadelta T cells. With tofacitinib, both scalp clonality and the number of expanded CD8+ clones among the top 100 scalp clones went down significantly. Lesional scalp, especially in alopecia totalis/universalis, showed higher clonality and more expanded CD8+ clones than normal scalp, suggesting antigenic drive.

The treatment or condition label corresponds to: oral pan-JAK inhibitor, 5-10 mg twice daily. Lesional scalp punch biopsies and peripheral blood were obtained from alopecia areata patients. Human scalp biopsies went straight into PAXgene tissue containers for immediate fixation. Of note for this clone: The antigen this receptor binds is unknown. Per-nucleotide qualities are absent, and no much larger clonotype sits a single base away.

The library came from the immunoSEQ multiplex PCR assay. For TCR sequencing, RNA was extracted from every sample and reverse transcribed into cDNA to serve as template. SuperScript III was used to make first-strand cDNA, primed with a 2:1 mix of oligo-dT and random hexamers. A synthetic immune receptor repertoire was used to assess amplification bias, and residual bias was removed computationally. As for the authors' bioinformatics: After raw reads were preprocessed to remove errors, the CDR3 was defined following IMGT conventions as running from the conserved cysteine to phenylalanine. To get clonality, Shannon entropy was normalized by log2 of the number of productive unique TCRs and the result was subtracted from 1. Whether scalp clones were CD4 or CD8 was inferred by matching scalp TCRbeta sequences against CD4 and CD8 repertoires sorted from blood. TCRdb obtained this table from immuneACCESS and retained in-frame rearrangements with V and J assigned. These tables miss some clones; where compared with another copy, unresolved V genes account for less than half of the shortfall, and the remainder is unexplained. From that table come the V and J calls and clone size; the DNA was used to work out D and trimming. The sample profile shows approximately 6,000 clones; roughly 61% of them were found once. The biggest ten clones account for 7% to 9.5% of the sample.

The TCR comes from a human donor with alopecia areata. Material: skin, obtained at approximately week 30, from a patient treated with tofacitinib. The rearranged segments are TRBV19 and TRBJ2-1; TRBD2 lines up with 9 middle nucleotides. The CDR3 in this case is CASIGSSGEKYEQFF. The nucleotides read TGTGCCAGTATTGGCTCTAGCGGGGAGAAGTATGAGCAGTTCTTC.